This T cell receptor (beta chain) derives from a study of cytotoxic CD8 clonotypes in ibrutinib-treated CLL. Repertoires were generated with immunoSEQ multiplex PCR, while TCRdb's copy carries only in-frame clones and drops some. Of about 34,000 clones listed, roughly three quarters are singletons. The CDR3 has 15 amino acids. V lost 2 bases and J lost 3; bases outside the gene matches: 3. Germline CDR1 WSHSY, CDR2 SAAADI. The origin of this receptor is a human donor with chronic lymphocytic leukemia. Source: PBMCs, taken before ibrutinib treatment. The V gene is TRBV10-2, the J gene TRBJ1-4; 7 nucleotides match TRBD1. The chain's CDR3 is CASSEAGGPNEKLFF. The CDR3 DNA reads TGCGCCAGCAGTGAGGCAGGGGGACCTAATGAAAAACTGTTTTTT.